This is a list of T cell receptor beta chains from one sample in a study of human T cells and chemical hapten exposure. TCRdb ran MiXCR on the RACE reads and lists one entry per CDR3 protein. The sample consists of nearly 350,000 distinct CDR3 sequences, roughly 6.9% of them appearing once. Sample: whole blood, taken in connection with sensitization to the hapten diphenylcyclopropenone (DPC). Source of these receptors: a woman between 18 and 30 years old with alopecia areata. Some clones in this sample may be carry-over from other donors' samples. Each CDR3 is given with its conserved first and last residue. D genes are given only for firm matches. Not every row has a clone size; where given, it reads once, few, many or a size class.

d_call,v_call,j_call,clone_size,cdr3_nt,cdr3_aa
TRBD1,TRBV7-2,TRBJ1-6,few,TGTGCCAGCAGCTCGACAGGGCGTCAAGGAAATTCACCCCTCCACTTT,CASSSTGRQGNSPLHF
NA,TRBV3-1,TRBJ1-2,NA,TGTGCCAGCAGCCAATTTTCGGCGTTTAACTATGGCTACACCTTC,CASSQFSAFNYGYTF
NA,TRBV12-3/TRBV12-4,TRBJ2-3,many,TGTGCCAGCAGTTTAGGAGAGGCAGGGGGCACAGATACGCAGTATTTT,CASSLGEAGGTDTQYF
NA,TRBV6-2/TRBV6-3,TRBJ2-7,NA,TGTGCCAGCAGCTCTTCCCGCAGGGGGGGCTACGAGCAGTACTTC,CASSSSRRGGYEQYF
NA,TRBV27,TRBJ2-1,few,TGTGCCAGCAGTTTGATACCGACCGGCGTGGTGAATGAGCAGTTCTTC,CASSLIPTGVVNEQFF
NA,TRBV7-9,TRBJ1-1,few,TGTGCCAGCAGCTTTTCCTCCCTAGAGACGGTGAACACTGAAGCTTTCTTT,CASSFSSLETVNTEAFF
NA,TRBV7-8,TRBJ2-3,many,TGTGCCAGCAGCTCCCCCTGGGGGACGGCATCAGATACGCAGTATTTT,CASSSPWGTASDTQYF
NA,TRBV5-1,TRBJ2-5,few,TGCGCCAGCAGCTTGCCCCCACGGGGGGCAGGGGAGACCCAGTACTTC,CASSLPPRGAGETQYF
NA,TRBV10-3,TRBJ2-1,NA,TGTGCCATCAGTGATTACAATGAGCAGTTCTTC,CAISDYNEQFF
NA,TRBV6-5,TRBJ2-7,NA,TGTGCCAGCAGCTTACAGGGGAGGGAGTACTTC,CASSLQGREYF
NA,TRBV7-2,TRBJ2-3,NA,TGTGCCAGCAGCTTCCCGGGGGCGCAAGATACGCAGTATTTT,CASSFPGAQDTQYF
TRBD1,TRBV6-2/TRBV6-3,TRBJ2-7,NA,TGTGCCAGCAGACGGGGACAGGGGTTCTACGAGCAGTACTTC,CASRRGQGFYEQYF
NA,TRBV4-3,TRBJ1-3,NA,TGCGCCAGCAGCCAAGAAGGGGGTGTGGAGTCCTCTGGAAACACCATATATTTT,CASSQEGGVESSGNTIYF
NA,TRBV4-2,TRBJ2-1,NA,TGTGCCAGCAGCCAGCTTAGTCGTGGCGATGAGCAGTTCTTC,CASSQLSRGDEQFF
NA,TRBV5-5,TRBJ1-4,few,TGTGCCAGCAGCCTAACTTCCCAGGGAGGTGAAAAACTGTTTTTT,CASSLTSQGGEKLFF
NA,TRBV4-3,TRBJ2-1,many,TGCGCCAGCAGCCAAGAGGCGGTGACGGGCAATGAGCAGTTCTTC,CASSQEAVTGNEQFF
TRBD2,TRBV7-2,TRBJ2-5,once,TGTGCCAGCAGCACTGTAGCGGGGGGTCGAGAGACCCAGTACTTC,CASSTVAGGRETQYF
NA,TRBV20-1,TRBJ1-2,NA,TGCAGTGCTAGAGAAGGGCCGTACCAGTTCTATGGCTACACCTTC,CSAREGPYQFYGYTF
NA,TRBV6-2/TRBV6-3,TRBJ1-1,many,TGTGCCAGCGAGGGGCCAGACATGAACACTGAAGCTTTCTTT,CASEGPDMNTEAFF
NA,TRBV2,TRBJ1-5,few,TGTGCCAGCAGTGAAAGATCCGGGCCTAATCAGCCCCAGCATTTT,CASSERSGPNQPQHF
TRBD2,TRBV18,TRBJ2-3,NA,TGTGCCAGCTCACCACCTACCAGCGGGGGGGCCGGGGATACGCAGTATTTT,CASSPPTSGGAGDTQYF
NA,TRBV5-1,TRBJ2-6,NA,TGCGCCAGCTGCCCGACGGGGCAGTTAGGCTCTGGGGCCAACGTCCTGACTTTC,CASCPTGQLGSGANVLTF
TRBD2,TRBV6-5,TRBJ2-2,few,TGTGCCAGCAGTAAGCGGGGGGGCAACACCGGGGAGCTGTTTTTT,CASSKRGGNTGELFF
NA,TRBV9,TRBJ1-6,many,TGTGCCAGCAGCCCGCCCGGGACGGTCGGTTCGGGGTCACCCCTCCACTTT,CASSPPGTVGSGSPLHF
NA,TRBV7-9,TRBJ1-6,few,TGTGCCAGCAGCACTGGGGGGACCCCTTTTAATTCACCCCTCCACTTT,CASSTGGTPFNSPLHF
TRBD1,TRBV25-1,TRBJ2-7,many,TGTGCCAGCAGTGGCCCCCGGGACAGGTACTACGAGCAGTACTTC,CASSGPRDRYYEQYF
NA,TRBV4-1,TRBJ2-3,few,TGCGCCAGCAGCCAAGACCCACACCTTAGCACAGATACGCAGTATTTT,CASSQDPHLSTDTQYF
TRBD1,TRBV7-8,TRBJ2-5,few,TGTGCCAGCAGCCCAGGGGGGGACAGGGGATTGTTCGAGGAGACCCAGTACTTC,CASSPGGDRGLFEETQYF
TRBD1,TRBV27,TRBJ2-1,NA,TGTGCCAGCAGTTCAACAGGGGGATACGGCAATGAGCAGTTCTTC,CASSSTGGYGNEQFF
NA,TRBV5-4,TRBJ1-1,many,TGTGCCAGCAGCCTCCGCGACACTGAAGCTTTCTTT,CASSLRDTEAFF
TRBD2,TRBV5-6,TRBJ2-2,few,TGTGCCAGCAGCCCGCTGTCTAGCGGGAACACCGGGGAGCTGTTTTTT,CASSPLSSGNTGELFF
NA,TRBV27,TRBJ2-7,NA,TGTGCCAGCCGACTAAAACAGGGAGTAACCTACGAGCAGTACTTC,CASRLKQGVTYEQYF
NA,TRBV7-2,TRBJ2-7,NA,TGTGCCAGCAGCCCTAGAAGGAAGGACGAGCAGTACTTC,CASSPRRKDEQYF
NA,TRBV7-9,TRBJ1-4,NA,TGTGCCAGCAGCTTAGCTTCCAGGGAAGATGAAAAACTGTTTTTT,CASSLASREDEKLFF